The 8 T cell receptor beta chains reported below all come from one sample, sequenced in a study of T cells after yellow fever vaccination. TCRdb re-derived calls from the 5' RACE reads in MiXCR, one entry per CDR3 protein. In the table there are approximately 250,000 distinct CDR3 sequences, 3.6% of which are singletons. The sample was PBMCs, taken 15 days after the yellow fever booster vaccination. Receptor source: a young man who received the YFV17D yellow fever vaccine.

This clonotype was found many times. This chain connects TRBV7-8 to TRBJ2-7; 8 positions match TRBD1. CDR3 length: 14 amino acids. The J segment lost 6 bases and the V segment lost 4 bases, leaving 8 bases of the junction unmatched. Germline-derived CDR1 and CDR2 are SGHVS and FQNEAQ. This CDR3 is CASSSQGAGSEQYF. CDR3 DNA sequence: TGTGCCAGCAGCTCCCAGGGGGCGGGGTCCGAGCAGTACTTC.

Ten or more counts support this clonotype. The rearrangement uses TRBV7-9 and TRBJ2-4, with TRBD1 identical over 9 bases. V lost 6 bases and J lost 0; bases outside the gene matches: 12. CDR3 size: 18 residues. Germline V gene lookup returns CDR1 SEHNR and CDR2 FQNEAQ (reference sequence). The CDR3 spells CASRATGGSFLAKNIQYF. The CDR3, as DNA: TGTGCCAGCAGGGCGACAGGGGGTTCCTTCCTAGCCAAAAACATTCAGTACTTC.

This clonotype was observed at least ten times. The chain couples TRBV7-2 to TRBJ1-3, with D hard to call. Trimming pared 5 bases from V and 4 bases from J, leaving 15 bases between. This CDR3 has 15 amino acids. Germline loops: CDR1 SGHTA, CDR2 FQGNSA. CDR3 sequence reads: CASSPPSLSGNTIYF. In nucleotides, the CDR3 is TGTGCCAGCAGCCCGCCGAGCCTTTCCGGAAACACCATATATTTT.

In this sample, this clonotype turned up many times. V usage is TRBV4-1 and J usage is TRBJ1-2; D is uncertain. V was trimmed by 0 bases and J by 10 bases, leaving 9 bases between them. In germline, CDR1 is MGHRA, CDR2 YSYEKL. The CDR3 consists of 12 residues. This CDR3 reads CASSQDSAAYTF. In DNA form, the CDR3 reads TGCGCCAGCAGCCAAGATTCGGCGGCCTACACCTTC.

Many counts were recorded for this clonotype. V usage is TRBV12-3 or TRBV12-4 and J usage is TRBJ1-3; no reliable D call. The CDR3 consists of 16 residues. V was pared by 2 bases and J by 3 bases, with 14 bases between. CDR3 loop: CASSLILGFYGNTIYF. Here the CDR3 DNA reads TGTGCCAGCAGTTTAATATTGGGGTTTTATGGAAACACCATATATTTT.

There are many counts of this clonotype. The V gene is TRBV24-1, the J gene TRBJ2-1; 10 bases line up with TRBD2. The V gene end was trimmed by 3 bases and the J gene end by 3 bases; junction bases not matched to a gene: 1. The CDR3 is made up of 15 amino acids. The germline CDR1 and CDR2 sequences are KGHDR and SFDVKD. The CDR3 is CATSDPSGGYNEQFF. CDR3 coding DNA: TGTGCCACCAGTGATCCTAGCGGGGGCTACAATGAGCAGTTCTTC.

This clonotype was picked up many times. This chain links TRBV20-1 with TRBJ1-2; no clear D. Trimming took off 3 bases at V and 1 base at J, with 9 bases between the two ends. The CDR3 is 13 amino acids. Germline V gene data show CDR1 as DFQATT and CDR2 as SNEGSKA (reference sequence). As DNA, the CDR3 is TGCAGTGCTAGGAAACCCCTTAACTATGGCTACACCTTC. Translation: CSARKPLNYGYTF.

This clonotype was counted at least ten times. This chain joins TRBV5-1 and TRBJ2-3; 7 nucleotides match TRBD2. After removal of 4 bases from V and 0 bases from J, the junction contained 8 bases not matched to a gene. The germline V gene has CDR1 SGHRS and CDR2 YFSETQ. This CDR3 is built from 16 residues. This CDR3 is CASSPDPGGSTDTQYF. CDR3 DNA sequence: TGCGCCAGCAGCCCCGACCCGGGGGGAAGCACAGATACGCAGTATTTT.